This TCR beta chain is drawn from a study of control samples from healthy donors and cancer patients. Sequenced by immunoSEQ multiplex PCR; TCRdb stores in-frame clones only, minus some. The sample lists 110,000 or so clones, 87% occurring once. V lost 0 bases, J lost 8 bases, and 13 bases lay in between. The CDR3 runs 14 residues. The V gene's germline CDR1 is GTSNPN and CDR2 SVGIG (reference sequence). The chain recombines TRBV30 with TRBJ1-4; TRBD1 might be the D (6 bases). The sample consisted of blood. The source of this sequence is a man in his thirties or forties in good health. The CDR3 DNA is TGTGCCTGGAGTGTACAGGGAGGATCGGAAAAACTGTTTTTT. As protein: CAWSVQGGSEKLFF.